The sequence of this T cell receptor beta chain was determined in a study of CD8+CD57+ T cells in acquired aplastic anemia (dated by TCRdb to 2016 to 2019). A note on the overall study: On average, sorted CD4+ and CD8+ cells yielded around 3.1 ug of extracted DNA, with a range of about 0.17 to 27.4 ug. An average of approximately 9.8 million reads for CD4+ cells and 11.0 million reads for CD8+ cells was obtained from healthy donor samples.

Note on this clonotype: Its antigen is not yet known. Base qualities are not at hand, and no much larger clone is one base apart.

Taken from cysteine to phenylalanine, the CDR3 has 16 residues. The retained sequence is limited to the CDR3, 48 bases, with the frame set at the first base. The germline V gene provides CDR1 SGHTA and CDR2 FQGNSA. The junction carries 11 bases between V and J, which are trimmed by 2 bases and 0 bases respectively. TCR repertoires of sorted CD4+ and CD8+ blood T cells from severe aplastic anemia patients and healthy subjects were deep-sequenced in the study. Ficoll-Paque density gradient centrifugation was used to isolate peripheral blood mononuclear cells. Before DNA extraction, CD4+ and CD8+ T cells were sorted with FACS or magnetic beads. Genomic DNA was used as template for profiling of TCR beta VDJ combinations and CDR3 sequences. An Illumina HiSeq 2000 was the platform used for TCR repertoire sequencing. The paper's processing steps were these. TRBV/TRBJ rearrangement plots, CDR3 size and DJ length profiles, and Simpson's diversity index were used to assess repertoires. The most abundant DNA sequence in the deep sequencing data was taken as the immunodominant clone. CDR3 amino acid sequences were screened for sharing across subjects and compared with published repertoires and the VDJdb database. TCRdb took the public reads, trimmed them with fastp at Q25, ran MiXCR for clone calling and kept in-frame beta chains. When rows share a CDR3 protein, they turn into one entry using the most common DNA and genes. TCRdb's processing, not the authors' own work, is the source of the V and J calls. The sample has about 190,000 distinct CDR3 sequences on record, about 53% of them singletons. The ten largest clonotypes hold roughly 15% of the sample.

Overall results and qualifications from the work: Roughly 30 CD8+ CDR3 sequences were found to be shared between patients and controls, but these sequences appeared to be highly expressed in patients and within the immunodominant clones of the patients. Patients and healthy controls showed no significant difference in CD8+ Simpson's diversity (P=0.060).

The sequencing input was sorted CD4+, CD8+, or CD8+CD57+ T cells (not recorded which) from PBMCs. The chain joins TRBV7-2 to TRBJ1-3; the D gene cannot be named for sure. The sequence came from a human donor in good health, serving as a control. Here the CDR3 is given as CASSLLRGPSGNTIYF. The DNA reads TGTGCCAGCAGCTTACTGAGAGGACCCTCTGGAAACACCATATATTTT.